Described below is a single T cell receptor (beta chain) sequence and its context. Its antigen is unknown. The V end lost 7 bases, the J end lost 8 bases, and 24 bases lay between the germline ends. Germline CDR1 SNHLY, CDR2 FYNNEI. This CDR3 has 16 amino acids. Generated by immunoSEQ multiplex PCR, the TCRdb table keeps only in-frame clones and is missing some. This table holds 15,000 to 17,000 clones, roughly three fifths found once. The data originate from a study of radiation and T cells in renal cell carcinoma. Whole-study results and caveats: Intratumoral heterogeneity was not captured in these approximately 1 g regions. Irradiated tumors held more dominant CDR3 motifs than control tumors.

Treatment in this sample: treatment-naive control, cytoreductive nephrectomy. Controls were unirradiated tumors from treatment-naive cytoreductive nephrectomy patients. This renal cell carcinoma was of the clear cell type. Sequencing was performed on tumor tissue, taken from a patient whose treatment was nephrectomy without radiotherapy. The V and J genes are TRBV2 and TRBJ2-1; D may be TRBD2 (5 bases). The sequence came from a man in his forties or fifties with renal cell carcinoma. The CDR3 region is CASNPEVGAARDEQFF. The CDR3 bases are TGTGCCAGCAATCCTGAAGTGGGCGCGGCGAGGGATGAGCAGTTCTTC.